One and the same sample provided the 10 T cell receptor beta chains below, sequenced in a study of cytomegalovirus exposure and HLA in healthy donors. Use of 60 Vbeta and 13 Jbeta primers characterized the PCR. The protocol was immunoSEQ multiplex PCR, while the TCRdb copy is restricted to in-frame clones and leaves out a portion. The table has around 70,000 clones, about 75% seen once. Source material: PBMCs. The source of these receptors is a man between 65 and 85 years old in good health and CMV-seronegative.

The chain recombines TRBV6-1 with TRBJ1-1, with 8 bases matching TRBD1. V lost 3 bases, J lost 6 bases, and 0 bases stayed unmatched. Germline CDR1 is MNHNS and CDR2 is SASEGT. The CDR3 runs to 12 residues. CDR3 nucleotides: TGTGCCAGCAGTGAGACAGGGGCTGAAGCTTTCTTT. The encoded protein is CASSETGAEAFF.

The chain combines TRBV11-2 with TRBJ2-5; weak D call: TRBD1 (7 bases). With 6 bases removed from V and 2 bases from J, the gap between germline ends came to 13 bases. Per the germline V gene, CDR1 is SGHAT and CDR2 is FQNNGV. This CDR3 has 14 amino acids. In DNA form, the CDR3 reads TGTGCCAGCAGTACGACAGGGAGGCAAGAGACCCAGTACTTC. Protein product: CASSTTGRQETQYF.

The rearrangement links TRBV11-2 to TRBJ2-7; 8 bases align to TRBD1. The CDR3 totals 16 residues. After removal of 4 bases from V and 4 bases from J, the junction contained 12 bases not matched to a gene. CDR1 and CDR2 (germline): SGHAT, FQNNGV. For the CDR3, the DNA is TGTGCCAGCAGCTCACCCACCGGGACAGGTAGATACGAGCAGTACTTC. Protein sequence: CASSSPTGTGRYEQYF.

The gene calls are TRBV5-4 and TRBJ2-3; maybe TRBD1 (5 bases). Per the germline V gene, CDR1 is SGHNT and CDR2 is YYREEE (reference sequence). There are 17 residues in the CDR3. Trimming took 0 bases from V and 6 from J, leaving 20 bases between them. CDR3 protein: CASSLGFRTWPGDTQYF. The CDR3 DNA is TGTGCCAGCAGCTTGGGGTTTAGGACGTGGCCAGGGGATACGCAGTATTTT.

CDR3 sequence (DNA): TGTGCCAGCAGCGTAGTCGGAGAGGGAATGTACACCGGGGAGCTGTTTTTT. Translation: CASSVVGEGMYTGELFF. V gene TRBV9 combines with J gene TRBJ2-2; D is perhaps TRBD2 (5 bases). The CDR3 is 17 residues long. Germline V lookup: CDR1 SGDLS, CDR2 YYNGEE. V lost 0 bases, J lost 3 bases, and 15 bases lay in between.

This chain connects TRBV4-3 to TRBJ2-3, with a possible D match to TRBD2 (5 bases). The V and J ends lost 1 base and 2 bases respectively, with 13 bases between them. Germline lookup yields CDR1 LGHNA and CDR2 YSLEER. This CDR3 spans 16 amino acids. CDR3 protein: CASSQVYPRDTDTQYF. The CDR3 DNA reads as TGCGCCAGCAGCCAAGTCTACCCCCGGGACACAGATACGCAGTATTTT.

V usage is TRBV27 and J usage is TRBJ1-6; no reliable D call. Germline-derived CDR1 and CDR2 are MNHEY and SMNVEV (reference sequence). This CDR3 has 13 amino acids. Deletions cut 7 bases from V and 9 bases from J, with 13 bases between. The DNA of the CDR3 is TGTGCCAGCAACTTCAACCCTTCTTCACCCCTCCACTTT. It is translated as CASNFNPSSPLHF.

The J gene is TRBJ2-5, the V gene TRBV6-5, with D unresolved. Germline CDR1 is MNHEY and CDR2 is SVGAGI. Deletions cut 8 bases from V and 5 bases from J, with 12 bases between. There are 12 residues in the CDR3. The CDR3 DNA sequence: TGTGCCAGCGCTAGTTCCTCGGAGACCCAGTACTTC. It encodes CASASSSETQYF.

This CDR3 is CASSLALSGANVLTF. The CDR3 DNA reads TGCGCCAGCAGCTTGGCCCTCTCTGGGGCCAACGTCCTGACTTTC. The gene calls are TRBV5-1 and TRBJ2-6; D remains ambiguous. The V gene's germline CDR1 is SGHRS and CDR2 YFSETQ. The CDR3 runs 15 residues. V was cut by 0 bases and J by 0 bases, with 4 bases left in between.

This clone was found a few times. The chain employs TRBV29-1 and TRBJ1-1; no clear D. This CDR3 has 12 residues. Deletions cut 0 bases from V and 10 bases from J, with 12 bases between. Germline V CDR1 and CDR2: SQVTM, ANQGSEA. CDR3 nucleotides: TGCAGCGTTGAAGATACTAGGAAAGGAGCTTTCTTT. As protein: CSVEDTRKGAFF.